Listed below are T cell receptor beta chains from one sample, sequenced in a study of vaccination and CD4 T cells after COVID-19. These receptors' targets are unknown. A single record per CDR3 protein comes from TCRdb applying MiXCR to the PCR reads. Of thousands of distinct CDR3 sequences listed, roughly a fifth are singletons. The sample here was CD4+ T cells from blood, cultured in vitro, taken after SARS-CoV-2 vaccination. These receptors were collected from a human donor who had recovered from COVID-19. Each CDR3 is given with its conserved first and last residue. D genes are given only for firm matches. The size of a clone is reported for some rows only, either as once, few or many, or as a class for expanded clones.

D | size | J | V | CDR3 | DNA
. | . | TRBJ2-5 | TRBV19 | CASSIGQGIRETQYF | TGTGCCAGTAGTATAGGGCAGGGGATCCGAGAGACCCAGTACTTC
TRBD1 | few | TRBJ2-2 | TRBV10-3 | CAISDNTGVPGELFF | TGTGCCATCAGCGATAACACAGGGGTACCCGGGGAGCTGTTTTTT
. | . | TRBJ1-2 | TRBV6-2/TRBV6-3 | CASSTSSIRQSGYGYTF | .
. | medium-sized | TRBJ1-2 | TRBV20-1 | CSARDQQGHGYTF | TGCAGTGCTAGAGATCAGCAGGGGCATGGCTACACCTTC
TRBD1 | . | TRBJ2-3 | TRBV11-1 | CASSFAGTGTDTQYF | TGTGCCAGCAGCTTTGCCGGGACAGGGACTGATACGCAGTATTTT
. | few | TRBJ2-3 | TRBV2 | CASNSPDSSTDTQYF | TGTGCCAGCAATTCACCCGACAGTAGCACAGATACGCAGTATTTT
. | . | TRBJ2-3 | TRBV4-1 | CASSQTQTSTDTQYF | TGCGCCAGCAGCCAAACTCAGACTAGCACAGATACGCAGTATTTT
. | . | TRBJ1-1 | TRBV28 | CASRPQGKFSTEAFF | TGTGCCAGCAGACCACAGGGAAAATTTAGCACTGAAGCTTTCTTT
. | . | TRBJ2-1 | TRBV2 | CASTKMNEQFF | TGTGCCAGCACCAAGATGAATGAGCAGTTCTTC
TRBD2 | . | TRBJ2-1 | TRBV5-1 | CASSSGGMTTYNEQFF | TGCGCCAGCAGCTCGGGGGGGATGACTACCTACAATGAGCAGTTCTTC
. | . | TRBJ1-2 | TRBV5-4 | CASSLALGGYTF | TGTGCCAGCAGCTTAGCGTTGGGTGGCTACACCTTC
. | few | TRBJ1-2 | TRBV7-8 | CASSLTDGDRHGYTF | TGTGCCAGCAGCTTAACTGACGGAGACCGCCATGGCTACACCTTC
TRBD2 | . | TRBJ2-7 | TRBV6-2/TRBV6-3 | CASSYPIAGGLSTGVF | TGTGCCAGCAGTTACCCTATAGCGGGAGGGTTGTCTACCGGCGTCTTC
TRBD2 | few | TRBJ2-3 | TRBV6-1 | CASSRTGLAGGGSTDTQYF | TGTGCCAGCAGCCGAACGGGACTAGCGGGGGGAGGGAGCACAGATACGCAGTATTTT
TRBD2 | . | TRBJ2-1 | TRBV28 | CASSVTGAGGIYNEQFF | TGTGCCAGCAGTGTTACGGGGGCGGGAGGAATCTACAATGAGCAGTTCTTC
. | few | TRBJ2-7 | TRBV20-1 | CSASGGVWEQYF | TGCAGTGCTTCTGGGGGAGTCTGGGAGCAGTACTTC
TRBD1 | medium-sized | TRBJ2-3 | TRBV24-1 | CATSVGDRGSSTDTQYF | TGTGCCACCAGTGTCGGGGACAGGGGCTCTAGCACAGATACGCAGTATTTT
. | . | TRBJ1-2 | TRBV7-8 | CASSVRAGGEYGYTF | TGTGCCAGCAGCGTCCGGGCCGGGGGAGAGTATGGCTACACCTTC
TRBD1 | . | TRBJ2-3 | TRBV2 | CASSDRQGVGTQYF | TGTGCCAGCAGTGACCGACAGGGGGTCGGTACGCAGTATTTT
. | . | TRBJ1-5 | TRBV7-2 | CASSLEGLRTINNQPRHF | TGTGCCAGCAGCTTAGAAGGCCTCAGGACAATCAACAATCAGCCCCGGCATTTT
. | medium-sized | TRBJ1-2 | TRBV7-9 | CASSASNYGYTF | TGTGCCAGCAGCGCCAGTAACTATGGCTACACCTTC
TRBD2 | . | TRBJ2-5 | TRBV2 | CASEDPGLAVETQYF | TGTGCCAGCGAGGATCCGGGACTAGCAGTCGAGACCCAGTACTTC
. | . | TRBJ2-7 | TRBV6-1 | CASRGNRDTSYEQYF | TGTGCCAGCAGGGGAAACCGGGACACCTCCTACGAGCAGTACTTC
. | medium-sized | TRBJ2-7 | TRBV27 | CASWGLASSYEQYF | TGTGCCAGCTGGGGGCTAGCAAGCTCCTACGAGCAGTACTTC
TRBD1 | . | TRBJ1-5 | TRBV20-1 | CSARDLGTGGLGFQPQHF | TGCAGTGCTAGAGATCTAGGGACAGGGGGCTTAGGGTTTCAGCCCCAGCATTTT
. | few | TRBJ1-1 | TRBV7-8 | CALTDDTHTEAFF | TGTGCCCTAACGGACGATACGCACACTGAAGCTTTCTTT
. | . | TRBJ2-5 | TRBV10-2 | CASSERSSRETQYF | TGCGCCAGCAGTGAGAGGAGCTCCCGGGAGACCCAGTACTTC
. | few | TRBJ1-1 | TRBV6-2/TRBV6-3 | CAITKQGLNTEAFF | TGTGCCATCACGAAACAGGGCCTGAACACTGAAGCTTTCTTT
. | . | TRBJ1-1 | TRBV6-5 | CASSYSPGANTEAFF | TGTGCCAGCAGTTACTCCCCGGGGGCGAACACTGAAGCTTTCTTT
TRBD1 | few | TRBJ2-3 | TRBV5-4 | CASSFRTGSDTQYF | TGTGCCAGCAGCTTTCGGACAGGTTCGGATACGCAGTATTTT
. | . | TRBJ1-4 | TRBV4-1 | CASSQGTGTKLFF | TGCGCCAGCAGCCAAGGTACGGGGACGAAACTGTTTTTT
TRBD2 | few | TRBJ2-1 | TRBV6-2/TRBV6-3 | CASSDPSGIAYNEQFF | TGTGCCAGCAGTGACCCTAGCGGGATTGCCTACAATGAGCAGTTCTTC
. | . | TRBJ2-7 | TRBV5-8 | CASNLGQTSYEQYF | TGTGCCAGCAACCTCGGACAGACCTCCTACGAGCAGTACTTC
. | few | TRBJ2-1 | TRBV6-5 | CASSYSQNEQFF | TGTGCCAGCAGTTACTCTCAGAATGAGCAGTTCTTC
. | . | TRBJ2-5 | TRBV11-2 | CASSLDAPLVWLETQYF | TGTGCCAGCAGCTTAGACGCCCCACTAGTATGGCTTGAGACCCAGTACTTC
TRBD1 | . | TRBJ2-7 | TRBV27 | CASSLRGDRETYEQYF | TGTGCCAGCAGTTTAAGGGGAGACAGGGAAACCTACGAGCAGTACTTC
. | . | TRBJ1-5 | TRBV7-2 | CASSLRGNQPQHF | TGTGCCAGCAGCTTAAGGGGCAATCAGCCCCAGCATTTT
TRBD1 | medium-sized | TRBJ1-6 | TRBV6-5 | CASSYGGRGRGSPLHF | TGTGCCAGCAGTTACGGAGGCAGGGGGCGAGGGTCACCCCTCCACTTT
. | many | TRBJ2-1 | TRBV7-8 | CASSLYQSSYNEQFF | TGTGCCAGCAGCTTATACCAGAGCTCCTACAATGAGCAGTTCTTC
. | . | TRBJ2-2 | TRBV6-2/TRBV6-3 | CASRRGKNTGELFF | TGTGCCAGCAGACGGGGCAAGAACACCGGGGAGCTGTTTTTT
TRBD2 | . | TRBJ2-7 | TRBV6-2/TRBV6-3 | CASSDRTSAFSNYEQYF | TGTGCCAGCAGTGATCGGACTAGCGCCTTCTCCAACTACGAGCAGTACTTC
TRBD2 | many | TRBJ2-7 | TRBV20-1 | CSASAWAPGGYEQYF | TGCAGTGCTAGTGCCTGGGCCCCGGGAGGCTACGAGCAGTACTTC
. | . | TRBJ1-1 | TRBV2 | CASSGAGGVDTEAFF | TGTGCCAGCAGTGGAGCGGGGGGCGTCGACACTGAAGCTTTCTTT
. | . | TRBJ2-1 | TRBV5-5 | CASSRDLDDEQFF | TGTGCCAGCAGCAGAGACCTTGACGATGAGCAGTTCTTC
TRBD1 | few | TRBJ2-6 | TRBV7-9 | CASSPDRGLGANVLTF | TGTGCCAGCAGCCCGGACAGGGGGCTTGGGGCCAACGTCCTGACTTTC
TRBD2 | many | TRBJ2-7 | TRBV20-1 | CSARGALAGVPYEQYF | TGCAGTGCTAGAGGGGCCCTAGCGGGAGTACCCTACGAGCAGTACTTC
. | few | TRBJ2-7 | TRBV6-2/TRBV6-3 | CASSRETGYEQYF | TGTGCCAGCAGTCGTGAGACAGGCTACGAGCAGTACTTC
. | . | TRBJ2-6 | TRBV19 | CASSISAGTGANVLTF | TGTGCCAGTAGTATAAGCGCAGGGACTGGGGCCAACGTCCTGACTTTC
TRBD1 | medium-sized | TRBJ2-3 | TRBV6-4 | CASSSSQGADTQYF | TGTGCCAGCAGTTCATCCCAGGGGGCAGATACGCAGTATTTT
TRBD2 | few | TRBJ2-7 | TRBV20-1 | CSAHPSGRYEQYF | TGCAGTGCCCATCCTAGCGGGAGGTACGAGCAGTACTTC
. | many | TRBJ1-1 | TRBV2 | CASTLRAEAFF | TGTGCCAGCACCCTCAGGGCTGAAGCTTTCTTT